The 13 T cell receptor beta chains given below trace back to one sample, sequenced in a study of T cell changes during pregnancy in multiple sclerosis. Sequenced by immunoSEQ multiplex PCR; TCRdb stores in-frame clones only, minus some. The data contain 30,000 to 40,000 clones, roughly 93% of them singletons. This specimen consisted of CD4+ T cells from peripheral blood mononuclear cells, obtained in the second trimester of pregnancy. The receptor source for this set is a female donor with multiple sclerosis, enrolled in a pregnancy study.

The chain employs TRBV14 and TRBJ1-1; 10 bases line up with TRBD1. Unmatched junction bases numbered 6, after V lost 0 bases and J lost 5 bases. Germline assignment: CDR1 SGHDN and CDR2 FVKESK. This CDR3 is 16 amino acids long. The CDR3 nucleotides read TGTGCCAGCAGCCAAGACGCGGGACAGGGGAGGACTGAAGCTTTCTTT. Translation gives CASSQDAGQGRTEAFF.

The chain recombines TRBV5-1 with TRBJ2-5; D may be TRBD1 (6 bases). In germline, CDR1 is SGHRS, CDR2 YFSETQ. With 4 bases removed from V and 1 base from J, the gap between germline ends came to 11 bases. The CDR3 extends over 14 amino acids. The CDR3: CASSLMDSQETQYF. CDR3 nucleotide sequence: TGCGCCAGCAGCCTAATGGACAGCCAAGAGACCCAGTACTTC.

The rearrangement uses TRBV7-3 and TRBJ2-2; TRBD1 matches 7 bases. CDR3 size: 17 residues. Looked up from germline, CDR1 is SGHTA and CDR2 is FQGTGA. After removal of 2 bases from V and 5 bases from J, the junction contained 11 bases not matched to a gene. This CDR3 reads CASSLRQGVPWTGELFF. CDR3 coding DNA: TGTGCCAGCAGCTTACGACAGGGCGTTCCATGGACCGGGGAGCTGTTTTTT.

The V gene is TRBV7-6, the J gene TRBJ1-5; TRBD1 matches 10 bases. Germline V gene lookup returns CDR1 SGHVS and CDR2 FNYEAQ. The CDR3 is made up of 15 amino acids. V trimming: 3 bases; J trimming: 6 bases; junction bases outside the gene matches: 5. The chain's CDR3 is CASSLGQGSGQPQHF. The CDR3 DNA sequence: TGTGCCAGCAGCTTGGGACAGGGGTCGGGTCAGCCCCAGCATTTT. Supplemented by reference TRBV7-6 and TRBJ1-5, the full variable domain reads GAGVSQSPRYKVTKRGQDVALRCDPISGHVSLYWYRQALGQGPEFLTYFNYEAQQDKSGLPNDRFSAERPEGSISTLTIQRTEQRDSAMYRCASSLGQGSGQPQHFGDGTRLSIL.

The V and J genes are TRBV9 and TRBJ2-1; 10 bases are shared with TRBD2. With 4 bases clipped from V and 4 bases from J, the junction kept 5 bases outside the gene matches. The CDR3 is 15 residues long. CDR1 and CDR2 from the germline V gene are SGDLS and YYNGEE. CDR3 nucleotides: TGTGCCAGCAGCTCCGGACTAGCGGAATACAATGAGCAGTTCTTC. Protein: CASSSGLAEYNEQFF.

The V gene is TRBV10-3, the J gene TRBJ2-2, with D possibly being TRBD1 (6 bases). Looked up from germline, CDR1 is ENHRY and CDR2 is SYGVKD. V gave up 10 bases and J gave up 0 bases, with 12 bases separating them. The CDR3 extends over 14 amino acids. CDR3 residues: CATQGQANTGELFF. CDR3 in DNA: TGTGCCACCCAGGGACAAGCGAACACCGGGGAGCTGTTTTTT.

The J gene is TRBJ2-2, the V gene TRBV7-3; 8 bases agree with TRBD1. Germline CDR1 reads SGHTA; CDR2 reads FQGTGA. The CDR3 consists of 16 residues. V shed 5 bases, J shed 4 bases, and the junction held 9 bases outside the gene matches. CDR3 DNA sequence: TGTGCCAGCAGCCGAGGACAGGGCCACGGCACCGGGGAGCTGTTTTTT. It specifies CASSRGQGHGTGELFF.

The J gene is TRBJ1-2, the V gene TRBV2; 8 positions agree with TRBD1. The CDR3 has 13 residues. V gave up 6 bases and J gave up 8 bases; unmatched junction bases: 8. Looked up from germline, CDR1 is SNHLY and CDR2 is FYNNEI. CDR3 protein: CASSPDRAAGYTF. In nucleotides, the CDR3 is TGTGCCAGCAGCCCGGACAGGGCTGCGGGCTACACCTTC.

V is TRBV7-9 and J is TRBJ2-5, with 12 bases matching TRBD2. Germline CDR1 reads SEHNR; CDR2 reads FQNEAQ (reference sequence). The length of the CDR3 is 18 residues. Trimming took 5 bases from V and 4 from J; bases not matched to a gene: 14. The CDR3 bases are TGTGCCAGCAGCCCAACCTTTCGACTAGCGGGAGTTCGAGAGACCCAGTACTTC. Amino acids: CASSPTFRLAGVRETQYF.

This clone occurred a few times. The V gene is TRBV29-1, the J gene TRBJ1-1; D is uncertain. Trimming took off 5 bases at V and 5 bases at J, with 15 bases between the two ends. The CDR3 covers 13 residues. The V gene's germline CDR1 is SQVTM and CDR2 ANQGSEA. This CDR3 reads CSVRELGGTEAFF. For the CDR3, the DNA is TGCAGCGTTCGGGAATTAGGAGGGACTGAAGCTTTCTTT.

The rearrangement joins TRBV9 to TRBJ2-5; D call uncertain. Germline CDR1 reads SGDLS; CDR2 reads YYNGEE. CDR3 size: 13 residues. V was shortened by 4 bases and J by 0 bases, with 7 bases between the two germline ends. CDR3 sequence: CASSSSNQETQYF. The CDR3 DNA reads as TGTGCCAGCAGCTCCAGTAACCAAGAGACCCAGTACTTC. Together with reference TRBV9 and TRBJ2-5, the CDR3 gives the full variable domain: DSGVTQTPKHLITATGQRVTLRCSPRSGDLSVYWYQQSLDQGLQFLIQYYNGEERAKGNILERFSAQQFPDLHSELNLSSLELGDSALYFCASSSSNQETQYFGPGTRLLVL.

The genes are TRBV19 and TRBJ1-5; D may be TRBD1 (5 bases). This CDR3 region has 16 residues. From germline, CDR1 is LNHDA and CDR2 SQIVND (reference sequence). V lost 1 base to trimming and J lost 2 bases, with 12 bases between them. This CDR3 is CASSIGSGLGNQPQHF. The CDR3 DNA reads as TGTGCCAGTAGTATAGGATCAGGGTTGGGCAATCAGCCCCAGCATTTT. Based on the CDR3 plus reference TRBV19 and TRBJ1-5, the full variable domain is DGGITQSPKYLFRKEGQNVTLSCEQNLNHDAMYWYRQDPGQGLRLIYYSQIVNDFQKGDIAEGYSVSREKKESFPLTVTSAQKNPTAFYLCASSIGSGLGNQPQHFGDGTRLSIL.

J is TRBJ2-5 and V is TRBV6-1; 7 nucleotides match TRBD1. The V segment lost 3 bases and the J segment 1 base; nucleotides outside the gene matches: 11. The germline CDR1 and CDR2 sequences are MNHNS and SASEGT. The CDR3 is made up of 17 amino acids. CDR3 sequence (DNA): TGTGCCAGCAGTGAGAAGACAGGGTTAGACTTCCAAGAGACCCAGTACTTC. As protein: CASSEKTGLDFQETQYF.